This TCR beta chain was obtained from a study of OX40 agonist ivuxolimab in advanced cancers. Overall study: The dose of intravenous ivuxolimab that patients received every 2 weeks ranged from 0.01 to 10 mg/kg. Partial responses occurred in three patients (one hepatocellular carcinoma, two cutaneous melanoma).

Sequenced by immunoSEQ multiplex PCR; TCRdb stores in-frame clones only, minus some. The sample includes about 17,000 clones, roughly 91% seen only once; the top ten take roughly 66%. Germline V gene sequence: CDR1 SGHRS, CDR2 YFSETQ. The CDR3 length is 15 residues. Losses at the gene ends were 2 bases for V and 7 bases for J; bases not matched to a gene: 6. Patients were ineligible given autoimmune disease history or systemic immunosuppression. Sequencing was performed on CD4+ or CD8+ T cells sorted from blood, taken in a trial of the OX40 agonist ivuxolimab. The TCR sequence derives from an adult with an advanced solid tumor such as melanoma, head and neck, liver or kidney cancer. The chain couples TRBV5-1 to TRBJ1-4, with 9 bases matching TRBD1. As DNA, the CDR3 is TGCGCCAGCAGCTTACACGGGACAGGGACTGAAAAACTGTTTTTT. Protein: CASSLHGTGTEKLFF.